The 9 T cell receptor beta chains reported below all come from one sample, sequenced in a study of control samples from healthy donors and cancer patients. This table comes from immunoSEQ multiplex PCR, and its TCRdb copy is limited to in-frame clones, with some not included. The data hold approximately 70,000 clones, with 89% observed a single time. Specimen: PBMCs. These receptors came from a man in his sixties with colorectal cancer.

This chain joins TRBV7-2 and TRBJ1-1, with 8 positions matching TRBD1. V gave up 3 bases and J gave up 0 bases; unmatched junction bases: 6. Germline V gene sequence: CDR1 SGHTA, CDR2 FQGNSA. The CDR3 contains 16 residues. CDR3 loop: CASSFQGAVMNTEAFF. CDR3 nucleotides: TGTGCCAGCAGCTTCCAGGGGGCCGTGATGAACACTGAAGCTTTCTTT.

The chain combines TRBV30 with TRBJ1-1, with unresolved D. From germline, CDR1 is GTSNPN and CDR2 SVGIG (reference sequence). The CDR3 extends over 13 amino acids. Trimming cost V 2 bases and J 4 bases, with 11 bases left between them. CDR3 in DNA: TGTGCCTGGAGTAGGAGTGGAGCCACTGAAGCTTTCTTT. Translation: CAWSRSGATEAFF.

The CDR3 is CASSEEGATGETQYF. The CDR3 nucleotides read TGTGCCAGCAGTGAGGAGGGGGCCACGGGAGAGACCCAGTACTTC. The chain is built from TRBV2 and TRBJ2-5; tentatively, D is TRBD1 (7 bases). Trimming left V 3 bases short and J 4 bases short, with 15 bases between. CDR1 is SNHLY, CDR2 FYNNEI, per germline. The length of the CDR3 is 15 residues. Complete variable domain (other parts from reference TRBV2 and TRBJ2-5): EPEVTQTPSHQVTQMGQEVILRCVPISNHLYFYWYRQILGQKVEFLVSFYNNEISEKSEIFDDQFSVERPDGSNFTLKIRSTKLEDSAMYFCASSEEGATGETQYFGPGTRLLVL.

The CDR3 DNA reads as TGTGCCAGTTCCCAGGGGGGCACAGGCACCTACGAGCAGTACTTC. This gives the protein CASSQGGTGTYEQYF. The chain is built from TRBV19 and TRBJ2-7; tentatively, D is TRBD1 (7 bases). The CDR3 has 15 amino acids. V lost 8 bases and J lost 2, with 19 bases in between. The V gene's germline CDR1 is LNHDA and CDR2 SQIVND (reference sequence). Full variable domain (rest looked up from reference TRBV19 and TRBJ2-7): DGGITQSPKYLFRKEGQNVTLSCEQNLNHDAMYWYRQDPGQGLRLIYYSQIVNDFQKGDIAEGYSVSREKKESFPLTVTSAQKNPTAFYLCASSQGGTGTYEQYFGPGTRLTVT.

The chain recombines TRBV4-1 with TRBJ2-5, with 11 bases aligning to TRBD2. The V gene's germline CDR1 is MGHRA and CDR2 YSYEKL. V trimming: 0 bases; J trimming: 0 bases; junction bases outside the gene matches: 6. The CDR3 loop spans 18 amino acids. The CDR3 loop reads CASSQEGSGGAYQETQYF. DNA for the CDR3: TGCGCCAGCAGCCAAGAAGGTAGCGGGGGGGCCTACCAAGAGACCCAGTACTTC.

The chain combines TRBV6-5 with TRBJ1-3, with D hard to call. This CDR3 spans 14 amino acids. V lost 6 bases to trimming and J lost 5 bases, with 14 bases between them. Looked up from germline, CDR1 is MNHEY and CDR2 is SVGAGI. CDR3 loop: CASSPGDGRNTIYF. CDR3 in DNA: TGTGCCAGCAGCCCCGGGGATGGTAGAAACACCATATATTTT.

This chain joins TRBV7-9 and TRBJ2-1; 9 nucleotides match TRBD2. J was trimmed by 7 bases and V by 8 bases; bases with no gene match: 9. The germline V gene encodes CDR1 SEHNR and CDR2 FQNEAQ (reference sequence). The CDR3 spans 14 residues. This CDR3 is CASVLNSGGNEQFF. In DNA, the CDR3 is TGTGCCAGCGTGCTTAACAGCGGGGGGAATGAGCAGTTCTTC.

V gene TRBV5-6 combines with J gene TRBJ1-6; D remains unclear. V was pared by 3 bases and J by 2 bases, with 15 bases between. Germline-derived CDR1 and CDR2 are SGHDT and YYEEEE. The CDR3 sequence is 17 residues long. The chain's CDR3 is CASSWGRQATYNSPLHF. The CDR3 DNA is TGTGCCAGCAGCTGGGGTCGGCAGGCTACCTATAATTCACCCCTCCACTTT.

V is TRBV7-6 and J is TRBJ2-4, with 11 bases matching TRBD1. Germline CDR1 is SGHVS and CDR2 is FNYEAQ. V shed 1 base and J 5 bases; nucleotides not matched to a gene: 4. The CDR3 contains 16 residues. The DNA for the CDR3 is TGTGCCAGCAGCTTAGGGGGACAGGGGGGAGAAAACATTCAGTACTTC. It is translated as CASSLGGQGGENIQYF.